What follows describes a single TCR beta chain. Its antigen is still unknown. Making TCR cDNA involved 5'RACE template switching, which added UMIs and a universal primer site. In TCRdb, the 5' RACE reads were re-called with MiXCR into one record per CDR3 protein. The data contain 620,000 or so distinct CDR3 sequences, 9% to 15% of them singletons. There are 19 residues in the CDR3. V was pared by 7 bases and J by 2 bases, with 22 bases of the junction left unmatched. CDR1 is MNHNS and CDR2 is SASEGT in the germline V gene. The sample originates from a study of T cells after yellow fever vaccination. Study results and limitations: Some clonotypes, a small share, were shared between CD4 and CD8 compartments. Bulk-population clonotypes that are abundant could appear as contaminants in FACS-sorted repertoires.

The clonotype originates from a man aged 30-40 years who received the YFV17D yellow fever vaccine. The genes are TRBV6-1 and TRBJ2-5; 7 bases line up with TRBD2. The source material was PBMCs, sampled on the day of the yellow fever booster vaccination. The CDR3: CASKNPYPTLREPQETQYF. DNA of the CDR3: TGTGCCAGCAAGAACCCCTACCCCACTTTGCGGGAGCCGCAAGAGACCCAGTACTTC.